Detailed here is one TCR beta chain. TCRdb keeps only in-frame clones here, not all; method: immunoSEQ multiplex PCR. The sample consists of a few hundred thousand clones, just over 90% of them appearing once. All enrollees were about 18 to 89 years old and from approximately 24 US areas. Those designated as exposed participants met a COVID-19 case within 2 weeks before study entry. Germline lookup yields CDR1 GTSNPN and CDR2 SVGIG (reference sequence). This CDR3 has 19 residues. V shed 4 bases and J shed 1 base, with 26 bases lying between them. These data originate in a study of blood T cell repertoires in COVID-19.

Sequencing used PBMCs or T cells enriched from blood (not recorded which). The TCR sequence derives from a woman aged 40-49 years who had been exposed to COVID-19. The chain combines TRBV30 with TRBJ2-1; the D gene is possibly TRBD1 (6 bases). CDR3 region: CAWNKGRDTRPLSYNEQFF. CDR3 nucleotide sequence: TGTGCCTGGAATAAGGGCCGGGACACTCGTCCCCTTTCCTACAATGAGCAGTTCTTC.